The T cell receptor beta chain described here comes from a study of regulatory T cells in long-lasting Graves disease. The germline gives CDR1 SGHVS, CDR2 FQNEAQ. The CDR3 contains 14 residues. Trimming removed 0 bases from V and 8 bases from J, with 13 bases in between. Arm-PCR of CDR3 regions and iRepertoire HTBI primers were used to build TCR beta libraries. TCRdb passed the multiplex PCR reads through MiXCR, listing each CDR3 protein once. Here the sample spans 200,000 to 250,000 distinct CDR3 sequences, around a fifth being singletons. This clonotype was recorded at least ten times. Time point meaning: newly diagnosed GD, antithyroid drugs for less than 3 months. PBMC RNA was the source of the TCR library. Guidelines of the American Thyroid Association were used to diagnose Graves' disease. The same specimen was also included in a second study, on T cells in Graves' hyperthyroidism and ophthalmopathy. As reported in that work: A model built on 13 V-J features separated ophthalmopathy from stable hyperthyroidism.

This rearrangement joins TRBV7-8 to TRBJ1-1, with D perhaps matching TRBD1 (6 bases). This receptor was taken from a woman aged 25 to 45 with Graves disease. The specimen comprised peripheral blood mononuclear cells (PBMCs), sampled at new diagnosis, from a patient treated with antithyroid drugs. CDR3 region: CASSLARAGAEAFF. The CDR3 region has the DNA TGTGCCAGCAGCTTAGCGAGGGCAGGGGCGGAAGCTTTCTTT. Using reference TRBV7-8 and TRBJ1-1 for the parts outside the CDR3, the full variable domain is GAGVSQSPRYKVAKRGQDVALRCDPISGHVSLFWYQQALGQGPEFLTYFQNEAQLDKSGLPSDRFFAERPEGSVSTLKIQRTQQEDSAVYLCASSLARAGAEAFFGQGTRLTVV.